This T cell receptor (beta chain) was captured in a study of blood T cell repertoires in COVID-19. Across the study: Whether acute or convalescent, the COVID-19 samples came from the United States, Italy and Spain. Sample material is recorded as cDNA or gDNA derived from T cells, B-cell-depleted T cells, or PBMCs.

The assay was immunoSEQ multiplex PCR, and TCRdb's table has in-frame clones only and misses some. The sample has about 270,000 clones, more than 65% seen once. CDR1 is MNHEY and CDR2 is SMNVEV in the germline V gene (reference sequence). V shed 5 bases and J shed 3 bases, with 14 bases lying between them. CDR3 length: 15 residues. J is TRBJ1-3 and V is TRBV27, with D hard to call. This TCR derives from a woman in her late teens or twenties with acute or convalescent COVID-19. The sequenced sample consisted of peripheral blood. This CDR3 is CASSLTLDFGNTIYF. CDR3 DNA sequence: TGTGCCAGCAGTCTTACCCTGGACTTTGGAAACACCATATATTTT.